This TCR beta chain was observed in a study of T cells expressing NK-cell markers (TCRdb year 2020). Regarding the study in general: Three sorted T-cell subsets (CD3+CD56+NKG2C+, CD3+CD56+NKG2C- and CD3+CD56-NKG2C+) from eight donors had their TCR beta-chain repertoires profiled. Among the eight sequenced donors, seven were HCMV-seropositive and one was HCMV-seronegative. Randomly selected healthy volunteers, three men and five women, were used as the eight sequenced donors. Sequencing of the libraries produced 2 x 150 bp reads on Illumina HiSeq 2000/2500, MiSeq or NextSeq.

CDR1 MGHRA and CDR2 YSYEKL were looked up in the germline V gene. From the cysteine up to the phenylalanine, the CDR3 has a length of 18 residues. This entry has no DNA. Points on this clonotype: No antigen is known for it.

To determine HCMV serostatus, a commercial ELISA kit was used to detect HCMV-specific IgG in serum. Ficoll density gradient centrifugation was used to isolate peripheral blood mononuclear cells from blood. The paper's findings and limits, for the study overall: It remained unclear whether the expanded NKG2C-expressing T cell clones were specific for HCMV antigens. For five or six donors, the dominant CD3+CD56+NKG2C+ clonotypes were among the top 10 CD8+ clonotypes and accounted for about 1.0-7.5% of CD8+ T cells. Those dominant clonotypes were again the most abundant among CD3+CD56-NKG2C+ cells in several donors, at about 25-60.1%.

Sequencing was carried out with an Illumina HiSeq 2000. TCR beta cDNA libraries were made by 5'RACE template switching that added a universal primer site and unique molecular identifiers. cDNA synthesis was primed from the TCR beta constant segment, followed by two successive PCR amplification steps. The authors' pipeline ran thus. MIGEC was used to demultiplex reads and group reads by UMI, and MiTCR was used to assemble and quantify clonotypes. To remove erroneous sequences, TCR cDNA sequences were retained only when supported by two or more reads. The tcR package was used for downstream repertoire analysis, and clonotypes were matched between fractions using CDR3 nucleotide sequence together with V segment. VDJmatch was used to annotate antigen specificity against VDJdb, with one amino acid substitution in CDR3 permitted. Reprocessed by TCRdb, the reads give a single entry per CDR3 protein sequence, without DNA. The V and J calls were not made by the authors but by TCRdb's processing. The sample table holds 350,000 to 400,000 distinct CDR3 sequences. About 10% of the sample comes from the top ten.

Sequencing was carried out using blood T cells: a sorted CD56 or NKG2C T cell subset, CD4+ or CD8+ T cells, or bulk PBMC T cells (not recorded which). The rearranged chain carries TRBV4-1 and TRBJ2-3. The clonotype originates from a woman in her forties or fifties in good health. Donor details come from another sample of the same person, matched by shared clones. The CDR3 sequence is CASSQDVLAGTSSDTQYF.